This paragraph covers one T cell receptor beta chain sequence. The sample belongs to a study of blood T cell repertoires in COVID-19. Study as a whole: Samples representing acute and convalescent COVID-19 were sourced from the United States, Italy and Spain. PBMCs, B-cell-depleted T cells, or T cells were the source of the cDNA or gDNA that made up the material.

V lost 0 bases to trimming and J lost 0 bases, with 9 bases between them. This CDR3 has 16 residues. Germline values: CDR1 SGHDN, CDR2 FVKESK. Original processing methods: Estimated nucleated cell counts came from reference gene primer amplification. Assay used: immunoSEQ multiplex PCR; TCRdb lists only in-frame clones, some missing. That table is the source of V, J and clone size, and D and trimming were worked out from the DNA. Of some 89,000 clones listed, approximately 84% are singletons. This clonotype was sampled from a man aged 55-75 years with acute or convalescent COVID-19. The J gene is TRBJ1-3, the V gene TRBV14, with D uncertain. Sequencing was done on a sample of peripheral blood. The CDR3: CASSQDLRSSGNTIYF. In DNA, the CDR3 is TGTGCCAGCAGCCAAGATCTGAGGAGCTCTGGAAACACCATATATTTT. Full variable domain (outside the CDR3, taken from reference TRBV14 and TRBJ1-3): EAGVTQFPSHSVIEKGQTVTLRCDPISGHDNLYWYRRVMGKEIKFLLHFVKESKQDESGMPNNRFLAERTGGTYSTLKVQPAELEDSGVYFCASSQDLRSSGNTIYFGEGSWLTVV.